The TCR beta chain described here comes from a study of tumor and adjacent non-tumor tissue in lung cancer. Across the study: The patients, around 11 men and 4 to 6 women, were roughly 30 to 76 with stage I to III disease.

This clonotype was recorded many times. What it binds is unknown. RNA was extracted from bulk tissue without any cell sorting. The normal lung tissue was taken more than 3 cm from the tumor edge. The library came from three nested PCR rounds adapted from ARM-PCR protocols. MiXCR, applied by TCRdb to the multiplex PCR reads, yields one record per CDR3 protein. The data contain fewer than 100,000 distinct CDR3 sequences, more than 65% of them singletons. V trimming: 3 bases; J trimming: 7 bases; junction bases outside the gene matches: 8. CDR1 and CDR2 (germline): SGHVS, FQNEAQ. The CDR3 is 15 residues long. Study-wide results and caveats: Top 100 clones took a larger repertoire share in normal lung. Tumor tissue had significantly higher TCR diversity than normal lung.

The sample was distant non-tumor lung tissue. The receptor was derived from a woman aged 50 to 60 with non-small cell lung cancer. This chain links TRBV7-8 with TRBJ1-5; TRBD1 aligns across 8 bases. CDR3 sequence (DNA): TGTGCCAGCAGCTTCAACCAGGGGGCGGGACAGCCCCAGCATTTT. Translating it yields CASSFNQGAGQPQHF.